This T cell receptor beta chain was sequenced in a study of T-cell reconstitution after alpha-beta-depleted transplantation in children. Unique molecular identifiers were used to barcode this TCRbeta library. One entry per CDR3 protein results from TCRdb running MiXCR on the PCR reads. The table lists around 200,000 distinct CDR3 sequences, about 15% of them singletons. The sample holds a few counts of this clonotype. CDR1 DFQATT and CDR2 SNEGSKA come from the germline V gene (reference sequence). The CDR3 extends over 11 amino acids. V lost 3 bases and J lost 4, with 7 bases in between. This chain connects TRBV20-1 to TRBJ2-7; D not resolved. The receptor was isolated from a male patient aged 2-9 years who had a stem cell transplant for acute lymphoblastic leukemia, so the T cells may come from the graft donor. Here the sequenced sample was PBMCs, mostly from graft donor cells, taken 360 days after TCRalphabeta/CD19-depleted stem cell transplant. CDR3 sequence (DNA): TGCAGTGCTAGTATGGGGTACGAGCAGTACTTC. This codes for CSASMGYEQYF.